The 27 T cell receptor beta chains below were found in one sample sequenced in a study of blood T cell repertoires in COVID-19 (dated by TCRdb to the early 2020s). The receptor library was made with the immunoSEQ multiplex PCR assay. TCRdb obtained this table from immuneACCESS and retained in-frame rearrangements with V and J assigned. These tables miss some clones; where compared with another copy, unresolved V genes account for less than half of the shortfall, and the remainder is unexplained. This sample gives approximately 200,000 clones in total; 83% of them show up just once. Jointly, the top ten make up approximately 7.4% of the sample. The material sequenced was peripheral blood. These TCRs come from a woman aged 45-59 years with acute or convalescent COVID-19.

The rearrangement links TRBV28 to TRBJ1-2; possibly TRBD1 for D (6 bases). Trimming shortened V by 2 bases and J by 4 bases, and 11 bases separated the two germline ends. CDR1 MDHEN and CDR2 SYDVKM come from the germline V gene. This CDR3 comprises 14 residues. The CDR3 DNA reads TGTGCCAGCAGTTTACGGACAGACTTCTATGGCTACACCTTC. As protein: CASSLRTDFYGYTF.

This clone showed up just once. This chain links TRBV3-1 (or the pseudogene TRBV3-2) with TRBJ2-3; D is possibly TRBD2 (5 bases). The CDR3 is 15 amino acids. V was trimmed by 2 bases and J by 4 bases, leaving 13 bases between them. CDR1 and CDR2 from the germline V gene are LGHDT and YNNKEL (reference sequence). In nucleotides, the CDR3 is TGTGCCAGCAGCCAACCGGACTGGCTCGCAGATACGCAGTATTTT. As protein: CASSQPDWLADTQYF.

The V gene is TRBV30, the J gene TRBJ2-1; D is perhaps TRBD2 (5 bases). The CDR3 totals 14 residues. Germline-derived CDR1 and CDR2 are GTSNPN and SVGIG (reference sequence). With 0 bases removed from V and 5 bases from J, the gap between germline ends came to 11 bases. The CDR3 region is CAWSVTRANNEQFF. CDR3 nucleotides: TGTGCCTGGAGTGTAACTAGGGCTAACAATGAGCAGTTCTTC.

This clone was observed once. V usage is TRBV7-2 and J usage is TRBJ2-5, with 11 bases lining up with TRBD2. The CDR3 extends over 15 amino acids. The germline V gene has CDR1 SGHTA and CDR2 FQGNSA. V shed 6 bases and J 2 bases; nucleotides not matched to a gene: 5. The CDR3 region is CASSQLAGEQETQYF. DNA for the CDR3: TGTGCCAGCAGTCAACTAGCGGGGGAACAAGAGACCCAGTACTTC.

The gene calls are TRBV5-1 and TRBJ1-2; 9 nucleotides agree with TRBD1. The germline V gene has CDR1 SGHRS and CDR2 YFSETQ. This CDR3 has 17 amino acids. The V and J ends lost 4 bases and 6 bases, in that order; junction bases with no gene match: 16. CDR3 nucleotide sequence: TGCGCCAGCAGCCCCCTCGAGTCCACCGGGACAGGGAATGGCTACACCTTC. Protein sequence: CASSPLESTGTGNGYTF.

The rearrangement joins TRBV7-3 to TRBJ2-5, with TRBD2 matching over 11 bases. Germline CDR1 is SGHTA and CDR2 is FQGTGA. This CDR3 region has 17 residues. Trimming took 3 bases from V and 5 from J; bases not matched to a gene: 11. The CDR3, as DNA: TGTGCCAGCAGCTTGGGGATAATAGCGGGGGGGCCCGAGACCCAGTACTTC. It yields the protein CASSLGIIAGGPETQYF.

The chain links TRBV27 to TRBJ1-2; 8 nucleotides align to TRBD1. Germline CDR1 MNHEY, CDR2 SMNVEV (reference sequence). This CDR3 spans 14 amino acids. The V segment lost 3 bases and the J segment 4 bases; nucleotides outside the gene matches: 4. The DNA for the CDR3 is TGTGCCAGCAGTTTGACAGGGGCTATCTATGGCTACACCTTC. Translation gives CASSLTGAIYGYTF.

The chain uses TRBV12-3 or TRBV12-4 and TRBJ1-2; D unclear. V lost 5 bases to trimming and J lost 6 bases, with 10 bases between them. The CDR3 is made up of 12 amino acids. CDR3 sequence: CASSLELDGYTF. CDR3 coding DNA: TGTGCCAGCAGTCTGGAGCTAGATGGCTACACCTTC.

The genes are TRBV4-1 and TRBJ1-4; 7 nucleotides agree with TRBD1. Germline V gene lookup returns CDR1 MGHRA and CDR2 YSYEKL. The V and J ends lost 0 bases and 7 bases, in that order; junction bases with no gene match: 8. The CDR3 extends over 16 amino acids. The CDR3 here is CASSQEGGQLFEKLFF. CDR3 nucleotide sequence: TGCGCCAGCAGCCAAGAAGGGGGCCAACTCTTTGAAAAACTGTTTTTT.

The V call is TRBV6-4, the J call TRBJ2-2; 8 bases align to TRBD2. The CDR3 is 15 residues long. Germline V gene sequence: CDR1 MRHNA, CDR2 SNTAGT. The V gene end was trimmed by 2 bases and the J gene end by 4 bases; junction bases not matched to a gene: 3. The CDR3 DNA is TGTGCCAGCAGTGACGGCCTAGCGGGCACCGGGGAGCTGTTTTTT. It yields the protein CASSDGLAGTGELFF.

The rearrangement links TRBV3-1 (or the pseudogene TRBV3-2) to TRBJ2-3; TRBD2 might be the D (6 bases). V dropped 1 base and J dropped 0 bases, with 8 bases sitting between them. Germline-derived CDR1 and CDR2 are LGHDT and YNNKEL (reference sequence). CDR3 length: 15 amino acids. This CDR3 reads CASSQAGVSTDTQYF. Written as DNA, the CDR3 is TGTGCCAGCAGCCAAGCGGGGGTTAGCACAGATACGCAGTATTTT.

V is TRBV30 and J is TRBJ2-1, with 8 bases aligning to TRBD2. The CDR3 is 15 amino acids. Germline CDR1 GTSNPN, CDR2 SVGIG (reference sequence). Trimming removed 0 bases from V and 10 bases from J; junction bases left unmatched: 11. In DNA, the CDR3 is TGTGCCTGGAGTGTGCCGGGACTAGTGCGCGGAGAGCAGTTCTTC. Translation: CAWSVPGLVRGEQFF.

This clone was observed once. The J gene is TRBJ2-7, the V gene TRBV27, with D maybe TRBD1 (5 bases). The V gene's germline CDR1 is MNHEY and CDR2 SMNVEV (reference sequence). The CDR3 is 13 residues long. The V end was cut by 5 bases, the J end by 2 bases, with 10 bases between. DNA for the CDR3: TGTGCCAGCAGTCCAGGGTTTACCTACGAGCAGTACTTC. Its protein product is CASSPGFTYEQYF.

About this clone: The same CDR3 also results from other DNA sequences found in this sample. The rearrangement uses TRBV5-1 and TRBJ1-6; TRBD1 agrees at 8 bases. This CDR3 has 14 amino acids. With V trimmed by 4 bases and J by 10 bases, 7 bases remained unmatched. CDR1 and CDR2 (germline): SGHRS, YFSETQ. CDR3 sequence: CASSLGTGGSPLHF. The DNA of the CDR3 is TGCGCCAGCAGCCTCGGGACAGGAGGGTCACCCCTCCACTTT.

This clone has only a few counts. The gene calls are TRBV7-2 and TRBJ2-1; 10 nucleotides match TRBD2. Germline loops: CDR1 SGHTA, CDR2 FQGNSA. The junction had 12 bases not matched to a gene; V was cut back by 3 bases and J by 7 bases. The CDR3 runs 17 residues. In DNA form, the CDR3 reads TGTGCCAGCAGCTTGGGGCCCAGCGGGGGGGCGGGAAATGAGCAGTTCTTC. This codes for CASSLGPSGGAGNEQFF.

The chain couples TRBV15 to TRBJ2-1; TRBD2 is a possible D gene (7 bases). Trimming cost V 7 bases and J 3 bases, with 16 bases left between them. CDR3 length equals 15 residues. Germline V gene sequence: CDR1 LNHNV, CDR2 YYDKDF (reference sequence). The CDR3 protein is CATKGGTLVYNEQFF. The CDR3 nucleotides read TGTGCCACCAAGGGGGGGACCCTTGTCTACAATGAGCAGTTCTTC. The entire variable domain, with the rest obtained from reference TRBV15 and TRBJ2-1, is as follows: DAMVIQNPRYQVTQFGKPVTLSCSQTLNHNVMYWYQQKSSQAPKLLFHYYDKDFNNEADTPDNFQSRRPNTSFCFLDIRSPGLGDTAMYLCATKGGTLVYNEQFFGPGTRLTVL.

This clone occurred once. This sequence joins TRBV13 and TRBJ2-5; D possibly corresponds to TRBD1 (6 bases). The CDR3 covers 16 residues. Germline V gene data show CDR1 as PRHDT and CDR2 as FYEKMQ (reference sequence). Trimming cost V 5 bases and J 1 base, with 17 bases left between them. In nucleotides, the CDR3 is TGTGCCAGCAGCATCAGTGGGGGCCTCGTCCAAGAGACCCAGTACTTC. As protein: CASSISGGLVQETQYF.

This rearrangement joins TRBV19 to TRBJ1-1; no definite D call. CDR3 length equals 13 residues. Germline V gene lookup returns CDR1 LNHDA and CDR2 SQIVND (reference sequence). V shed 5 bases and J shed 4 bases, with 11 bases lying between them. Written as DNA, the CDR3 is TGTGCCAGTAGTGCCAAGGCGGGCACTGAAGCTTTCTTT. As protein: CASSAKAGTEAFF. The full variable domain, completed using reference TRBV19 and TRBJ1-1, is DGGITQSPKYLFRKEGQNVTLSCEQNLNHDAMYWYRQDPGQGLRLIYYSQIVNDFQKGDIAEGYSVSREKKESFPLTVTSAQKNPTAFYLCASSAKAGTEAFFGQGTRLTVV.

The chain has TRBV7-9 and TRBJ2-3; 12 positions agree with TRBD2. CDR1 SEHNR and CDR2 FQNEAQ come from the germline V gene (reference sequence). The CDR3 spans 16 residues. The V and J ends lost 1 base and 5 bases, in that order; junction bases with no gene match: 4. CDR3 sequence: CASSLETSGGRDTQYF. In DNA form, the CDR3 reads TGTGCCAGCAGCTTAGAAACTAGCGGGGGGCGAGATACGCAGTATTTT. The whole variable domain, remainder taken from reference TRBV7-9 and TRBJ2-3, is DTGVSQNPRHKITKRGQNVTFRCDPISEHNRLYWYRQTLGQGPEFLTYFQNEAQLEKSRLLSDRFSAERPKGSFSTLEIQRTEQGDSAMYLCASSLETSGGRDTQYFGPGTRLTVL.

The rearrangement links TRBV18 to TRBJ2-1; 7 nucleotides align to TRBD2. CDR1 is KGHSH and CDR2 is LQKENI in the germline V gene. Trimming at V came to 0 bases and at J to 6 bases, leaving 5 bases not matched to a gene. The CDR3 runs to 15 residues. This chain's CDR3 is CASSPPGWGGNEQFF. CDR3 nucleotides: TGTGCCAGCTCACCACCGGGATGGGGGGGCAATGAGCAGTTCTTC.

This clone was detected ten times or more. The V call is TRBV7-2, the J call TRBJ1-5; D possibly corresponds to TRBD1 (5 bases). CDR1 and CDR2 (germline): SGHTA, FQGNSA. The CDR3 extends over 14 amino acids. V dropped 4 bases and J dropped 7 bases, with 14 bases sitting between them. The CDR3 nucleotides read TGTGCCAGCAGCTCCAAGGGGATAGACCAGCCCCAGCATTTT. As protein: CASSSKGIDQPQHF.

This chain connects TRBV12-3 or TRBV12-4 to TRBJ1-2; D remains ambiguous. Trimming shortened V by 3 bases and J by 2 bases, and 7 bases separated the two germline ends. CDR3 size: 13 residues. CDR3 protein: CASSLSPNYGYTF. The CDR3 nucleotides read TGTGCCAGCAGTTTGAGTCCGAACTATGGCTACACCTTC.

The rearrangement joins TRBV19 to TRBJ2-3; a possible D gene is TRBD1 (5 bases). Trimming cost V 7 bases and J 0 bases, with 14 bases left between them. Germline V gene data show CDR1 as LNHDA and CDR2 as SQIVND (reference sequence). This CDR3 spans 15 amino acids. CDR3 region: CASTRGHPSTDTQYF. CDR3 coding DNA: TGTGCCAGTACCCGAGGACACCCTAGCACAGATACGCAGTATTTT.

CDR3 nucleotides: TGTGCCACAGGTTTAAATCAGCCCCAGCATTTT. Amino acids: CATGLNQPQHF. The chain carries TRBV27 and TRBJ1-5; D gene unclear. The CDR3 covers 11 residues. Trimming took 10 bases from V and 4 from J, leaving 8 bases between them. The germline V gene encodes CDR1 MNHEY and CDR2 SMNVEV (reference sequence).

This rearrangement joins TRBV29-1 to TRBJ2-1, with TRBD2 matching 9 bases. This CDR3 is built from 16 residues. With V trimmed by 4 bases and J by 5 bases, 12 bases remained unmatched. Germline assignment: CDR1 SQVTM and CDR2 ANQGSEA. The CDR3 spells CSVAATSGRWNNEQFF. CDR3 in DNA: TGCAGCGTTGCGGCGACTAGCGGACGGTGGAACAATGAGCAGTTCTTC.

The V gene is TRBV9, the J gene TRBJ2-1; 7 nucleotides match TRBD2. The CDR3 spans 16 residues. Germline CDR1 and CDR2: SGDLS and YYNGEE. The V segment lost 0 bases and the J segment 2 bases; nucleotides outside the gene matches: 5. As DNA, the CDR3 is TGTGCCAGCAGCGTAGGGGCTAGCGGAACCTACAATGAGCAGTTCTTC. Protein product: CASSVGASGTYNEQFF.

The chain has TRBV7-2 and TRBJ1-2; 8 bases fit TRBD1. Looked up from germline, CDR1 is SGHTA and CDR2 is FQGNSA. The CDR3 has 15 amino acids. J lost 6 bases, V lost 5 bases, and 11 bases had no gene match. The CDR3 reads CASSPRGRGQDGYTF. As DNA, the CDR3 is TGTGCCAGCAGCCCTAGGGGCAGGGGGCAAGATGGCTACACCTTC.